The 27 T cell receptor beta chains in this list originate from one sample, sequenced in a study of T cells in Graves' hyperthyroidism and ophthalmopathy. The source material, RNA transcripts, was used to amplify TCR beta CDR3 regions. HTBI primers were employed in a first-round RT-PCR of the TCR CDR3. Each CDR3 protein is one row after TCRdb ran MiXCR on the multiplex PCR reads. The data show 250,000 or so distinct CDR3 sequences, with roughly 15% seen just once and 30% to 35% held by the top ten. Sequenced sample: blood. The receptors originated from a woman aged 50 to 65 with Graves' hyperthyroidism that later progressed to Graves' ophthalmopathy.

At least ten counts were recorded for this clonotype. The chain recombines TRBV11-2 with TRBJ2-7; D uncertain. The V gene lost 6 bases and the J gene lost 6 bases, with 9 bases spanning the gap. The length of the CDR3 is 11 residues. The germline V gene has CDR1 SGHAT and CDR2 FQNNGV. This CDR3 is CASRLLGEQYF. In DNA form, the CDR3 reads TGTGCCAGCAGACTGCTGGGCGAGCAGTACTTC.

This clonotype was observed at least ten times. The chain combines TRBV4-1 with TRBJ2-1; D is uncertain. Per the germline V gene, CDR1 is MGHRA and CDR2 is YSYEKL. V gave up 0 bases and J gave up 5 bases, with 17 bases separating them. The CDR3 covers 17 residues. CDR3 amino acids: CASSQDSWSWVNNEQFF. The CDR3 region has the DNA TGCGCCAGCAGCCAAGATTCGTGGTCCTGGGTAAACAATGAGCAGTTCTTC.

This clonotype was seen ten or more times. The chain uses TRBV27 and TRBJ1-1; weak D call: TRBD1 (5 bases). CDR3 length: 14 residues. V was clipped by 3 bases and J by 5 bases, with 13 bases between them. Germline V CDR1 and CDR2: MNHEY, SMNVEV (reference sequence). CDR3 DNA sequence: TGTGCCAGCAGTTTTAGAGGGGCAGGTACTGAAGCTTTCTTT. Translated, it gives CASSFRGAGTEAFF.

The table lists this clonotype with many counts. The chain joins TRBV24-1 to TRBJ2-3, with 9 bases matching TRBD1. In germline, CDR1 is KGHDR, CDR2 SFDVKD. This CDR3 has 14 amino acids. With V trimmed by 3 bases and J by 6 bases, 3 bases remained unmatched. The CDR3 nucleotides are TGTGCCACCAGTGATCCCGGGACAGGGGATACGCAGTATTTT. It codes for CATSDPGTGDTQYF.

This clonotype was counted ten times or more. The V call is TRBV5-6, the J call TRBJ2-7; 8 bases line up with TRBD1. J lost 1 base, V lost 2 bases, and 14 bases had no gene match. The V gene's germline CDR1 is SGHDT and CDR2 YYEEEE. The CDR3 spans 18 residues. The CDR3 region is CASSFWTGKGERSYEQYF. For the CDR3, the DNA is TGTGCCAGCAGCTTTTGGACAGGGAAGGGGGAGAGATCCTACGAGCAGTACTTC.

There are many counts of this clonotype. This chain uses TRBV18 with TRBJ1-4; no clear D gene. The germline V and J ends were trimmed by 0 bases and 5 bases, with 7 bases remaining between them. Germline assignment: CDR1 KGHSH and CDR2 LQKENI. The CDR3 sequence is 14 residues long. The CDR3: CASSPPLSNEKLFF. The CDR3 nucleotides read TGTGCCAGCTCACCACCGCTCTCAAATGAAAAACTGTTTTTT.

This clonotype was observed many times. The V call is TRBV13, the J call TRBJ2-7; 7 bases agree with TRBD1. Per germline, CDR1 PRHDT and CDR2 FYEKMQ (reference sequence). The CDR3 consists of 13 residues. The V gene end was trimmed by 7 bases and the J gene end by 2 bases; junction bases not matched to a gene: 5. The chain's CDR3 is CASTSGGTYEQYF. CDR3 DNA: TGTGCCAGCACTTCAGGGGGAACCTACGAGCAGTACTTC.

This clonotype has at least ten counts. The chain employs TRBV6-6 and TRBJ1-5; D is uncertain. The CDR3 totals 16 residues. The V gene's germline CDR1 is MNHNY and CDR2 SVGAGI (reference sequence). With 2 bases removed from V and 10 bases from J, the gap between germline ends came to 21 bases. The CDR3 DNA reads TGTGCCAGCAGTTACAGTCGAGTCTCTGATTTCATTCCCCAGCATTTT. It is translated as CASSYSRVSDFIPQHF.

This clonotype was counted ten times or more. The chain couples TRBV2 to TRBJ2-1; 13 positions agree with TRBD2. V shed 7 bases, J shed 4 bases, and the junction held 7 bases outside the gene matches. Germline values: CDR1 SNHLY, CDR2 FYNNEI. The CDR3 has 16 residues. The CDR3 DNA is TGTGCCAGCACTCGGACTAGCGGGAGTTCGTACAATGAGCAGTTCTTC. Residues: CASTRTSGSSYNEQFF.

The table lists this clonotype with many counts. The chain uses TRBV2 and TRBJ2-3; no firm D call. V was cut by 4 bases and J by 5 bases, with 7 bases left in between. Germline V gives CDR1 SNHLY, CDR2 FYNNEI. CDR3 length equals 12 residues. The DNA for the CDR3 is TGTGCCAGCAGTGTGGTAGGAGATACGCAGTATTTT. It specifies CASSVVGDTQYF.

This clonotype was seen more than once but under ten times. The rearrangement joins TRBV19 to TRBJ1-2; 9 bases line up with TRBD1. CDR3 length: 21 amino acids. The germline V gene encodes CDR1 LNHDA and CDR2 SQIVND (reference sequence). J gave up 4 bases and V 10 bases, and 31 bases lay outside the gene matches. The chain's CDR3 is CATRRPEQGAYLRVGLYGYTF. CDR3 sequence (DNA): TGTGCCACACGACGGCCCGAACAGGGGGCGTACCTCAGGGTGGGTCTCTATGGCTACACCTTC.

This clonotype appeared many times. The genes are TRBV30 and TRBJ1-1; the D gene is possibly TRBD1 (6 bases). The V end was cut by 3 bases, the J end by 4 bases, with 12 bases between. Germline V gives CDR1 GTSNPN, CDR2 SVGIG (reference sequence). CDR3 length: 13 residues. Here the CDR3 reads CAWRGGAGTEAFF. The CDR3 DNA sequence: TGTGCCTGGAGGGGGGGCGCGGGCACTGAAGCTTTCTTT.

This clonotype was seen ten or more times. The chain is built from TRBV28 and TRBJ2-1, with 10 bases matching TRBD2. There are 13 residues in the CDR3. V shed 2 bases and J 8 bases; nucleotides not matched to a gene: 0. CDR1 and CDR2 from the germline V gene are MDHEN and SYDVKM. The CDR3 is CASSLLAGDEQFF. CDR3 coding DNA: TGTGCCAGCAGTTTACTAGCGGGAGATGAGCAGTTCTTC.

On this clonotype itself: A clone one base away is much larger, so this may be a read error. This chain connects TRBV2 to TRBJ2-1, with D maybe TRBD1 (6 bases). The germline CDR1 and CDR2 sequences are SNHLY and FYNNEI. V was cut by 5 bases and J by 10 bases, with 15 bases left in between. This CDR3 has 13 amino acids. This CDR3 reads CASSRTVESEQFF. For the CDR3, the DNA is TGTGCCAGCAGTCGGACAGTGGAGAGCGAGCAGTTCTTC.

This clonotype has ten or more counts. The rearrangement links TRBV5-1 to TRBJ2-2; D gene unclear. This CDR3 spans 13 amino acids. V was clipped by 0 bases and J by 7 bases, with 7 bases between them. Germline V gene data show CDR1 as SGHRS and CDR2 as YFSETQ. The CDR3: CASSLEVFGELFF. The CDR3 region has the DNA TGCGCCAGCAGCTTGGAAGTGTTCGGGGAGCTGTTTTTT.

The table lists this clonotype with many counts. V usage is TRBV11-2 and J usage is TRBJ1-5; D not certain. CDR1 is SGHAT and CDR2 is FQNNGV in the germline V gene. This CDR3 is 12 amino acids long. V gave up 0 bases and J gave up 10 bases, with 7 bases separating them. CDR3 nucleotide sequence: TGTGCCAGCAGCTTAGATCGGGGACCCCAGCATTTT. Translating gives CASSLDRGPQHF.

This clonotype was seen repeatedly, ten times or more. V gene TRBV30 combines with J gene TRBJ1-2; D is unclear. Trimming pared 4 bases from V and 0 bases from J, leaving 9 bases between. Per the germline V gene, CDR1 is GTSNPN and CDR2 is SVGIG (reference sequence). The CDR3 contains 13 residues. Here the CDR3 reads CAWNSGTNYGYTF. The CDR3 DNA reads as TGTGCCTGGAACTCGGGGACTAACTATGGCTACACCTTC. The entire variable domain, with the rest obtained from reference TRBV30 and TRBJ1-2, is as follows: SQTIHQWPATLVQPVGSPLSLECTVEGTSNPNLYWYRQAAGRGLQLLFYSVGIGQISSEVPQNLSASRPQDRQFILSSKKLLLSDSGFYLCAWNSGTNYGYTFGSGTRLTVV.

At least ten counts were recorded for this clonotype. The J gene is TRBJ2-5, the V gene TRBV5-8, with 7 bases fitting TRBD1. There are 13 residues in the CDR3. Germline CDR1 and CDR2: SGHTS and YDEGEE. The V gene end was trimmed by 4 bases and the J gene end by 4 bases; junction bases not matched to a gene: 4. The CDR3 loop is CASSGPGGETQYF. In nucleotides, the CDR3 is TGTGCCAGCAGCGGTCCAGGGGGAGAGACCCAGTACTTC.

This clonotype was seen only a few times. The chain combines TRBV5-4 with TRBJ2-7, with 8 nucleotides matching TRBD2. Germline trimming cut 3 bases from V and 4 bases from J; bases unmatched to any gene: 12. Germline V gene data show CDR1 as SGHNT and CDR2 as YYREEE (reference sequence). This CDR3 contains 16 residues. CDR3 coding DNA: TGTGCCAGCAGCTCCGTTCCGGGACTAGGTTTATACGAGCAGTACTTC. It codes for CASSSVPGLGLYEQYF.

This clonotype was detected ten times or more. The V call is TRBV28, the J call TRBJ1-2; 8 positions match TRBD1. V trimming: 6 bases; J trimming: 4 bases; junction bases outside the gene matches: 7. Germline V lookup: CDR1 MDHEN, CDR2 SYDVKM. The CDR3 has 14 residues. For the CDR3, the DNA is TGTGCCAGCAGCCCAGGGGGCTCAAGCTATGGCTACACCTTC. Residues: CASSPGGSSYGYTF.

This clonotype was observed at least ten times. This chain links TRBV28 with TRBJ2-3, with D unclear. Trimming took 6 bases from V and 4 from J, leaving 8 bases between them. Per germline, CDR1 MDHEN and CDR2 SYDVKM. This CDR3 spans 12 amino acids. For the CDR3, the DNA is TGTGCCAGCAGGGTTGGGGCAGATACGCAGTATTTT. This translates into CASRVGADTQYF.

This clonotype was recorded a few times. This sequence joins TRBV5-1 and TRBJ2-5; 7 bases map to TRBD1. The germline gives CDR1 SGHRS, CDR2 YFSETQ. J was trimmed by 3 bases and V by 7 bases; bases with no gene match: 12. The CDR3 sequence is 15 residues long. The CDR3 loop reads CASATSGQRKETQYF. The CDR3 DNA sequence: TGCGCCAGCGCTACATCGGGACAGAGGAAAGAGACCCAGTACTTC.

This clonotype was recorded many times. The CDR3 loop reads CASSLAGNFYEQYF. CDR3 nucleotide sequence: TGCGCCAGCAGCTTGGCCGGGAATTTCTACGAGCAGTACTTC. The chain carries TRBV5-1 and TRBJ2-7; D perhaps matches TRBD2 (5 bases). The germline V gene has CDR1 SGHRS and CDR2 YFSETQ. The CDR3 is 14 residues long. With 0 bases removed from V and 3 bases from J, the gap between germline ends came to 10 bases.

A word on this clonotype: A much more abundant neighbour one base away suggests this may be a read error. The final CDR3 position lacks the conserved phenylalanine or tryptophan, pointing to a likely read error. The chain carries TRBV29-1 and TRBJ2-1, with 7 bases identical to TRBD2. The CDR3 covers 12 residues. Germline V gene lookup returns CDR1 SQVTM and CDR2 ANQGSEA. Trimming at V came to 2 bases and at J to 7 bases, leaving 2 bases not matched to a gene. The CDR3 coding sequence is TGCAGCGTTGAAAAGGGAGGGAATGAGCAGTTCTCC. This encodes CSVEKGGNEQFS.

Ten or more counts support this clonotype. CDR3 sequence (DNA): TGTGCCAGCATTAACCAGGGGGGAGGCAATGAGCAGTTCTTC. As protein: CASINQGGGNEQFF. The rearrangement joins TRBV2 to TRBJ2-1, with D possibly matching TRBD1 (7 bases). This CDR3 is 14 amino acids long. Per the germline V gene, CDR1 is SNHLY and CDR2 is FYNNEI. V lost 7 bases and J 6 bases, leaving 16 bases between the germline ends.

The table lists this clonotype with many counts. The chain uses TRBV6-6 and TRBJ1-1; a weak D match, TRBD1 (5 bases). CDR3 length: 14 amino acids. Trimming shortened V by 0 bases and J by 6 bases, and 11 bases separated the two germline ends. Germline CDR1 is MNHNY and CDR2 is SVGAGI (reference sequence). The chain's CDR3 is CASSYSAGQAEAFF. The DNA for the CDR3 is TGTGCCAGCAGTTACTCGGCAGGGCAGGCTGAAGCTTTCTTT.

In this sample, this clonotype turned up many times. The chain couples TRBV20-1 to TRBJ2-3, with no clear D. Germline CDR1 and CDR2: DFQATT and SNEGSKA (reference sequence). With 5 bases removed from V and 2 bases from J, the gap between germline ends came to 17 bases. CDR3 length equals 15 residues. Written as DNA, the CDR3 is TGCAGTGCTTATTCGAATACACACAACACAGATACGCAGTATTTT. Translating gives CSAYSNTHNTDTQYF.